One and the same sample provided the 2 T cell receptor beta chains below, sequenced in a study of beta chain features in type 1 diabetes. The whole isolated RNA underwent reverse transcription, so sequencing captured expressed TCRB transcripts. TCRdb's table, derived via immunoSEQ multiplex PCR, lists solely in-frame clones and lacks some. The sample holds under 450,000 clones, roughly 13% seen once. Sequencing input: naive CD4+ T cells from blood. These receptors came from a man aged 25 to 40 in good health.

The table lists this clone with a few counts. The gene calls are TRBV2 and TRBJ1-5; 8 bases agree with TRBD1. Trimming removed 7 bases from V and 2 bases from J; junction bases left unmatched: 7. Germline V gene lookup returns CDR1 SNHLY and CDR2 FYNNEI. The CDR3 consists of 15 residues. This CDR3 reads CASTSGQGGNQPQHF. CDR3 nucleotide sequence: TGTGCCAGCACTTCAGGACAGGGAGGCAATCAGCCCCAGCATTTT.

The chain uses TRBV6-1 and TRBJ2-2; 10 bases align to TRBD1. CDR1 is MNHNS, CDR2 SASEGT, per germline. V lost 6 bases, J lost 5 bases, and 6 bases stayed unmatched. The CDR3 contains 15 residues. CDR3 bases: TGTGCCAGCAGCTCAGGGGGACAGGGGACCGGGGAGCTGTTTTTT. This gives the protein CASSSGGQGTGELFF.